The TCR beta chain described here comes from a study of blood T cells in healthy people across ages (dated by TCRdb to between 2014 and 2017). Notes on the research overall: In model experiments, template switching captured roughly one uniquely barcoded TCR beta cDNA molecule for every two T cells. The study measured age-related changes in TCR beta repertoire diversity using deep sequencing normalized with unique cDNA molecular identifiers. Four age groups were formed from the donors: young (average approximately 17 years), middle-aged (approximately 40), aged (about 62) and long-lived (about 75). To avoid experimental bias, donors of different ages were distributed randomly across sequencing lanes. For two donors (one aged 18 to 29 and one aged 80 or older), the study analyzed two additional independent replicas of 1 million unique cDNA reads from the same blood draw.

Comments on this clonotype: The target of this receptor is not known. Base qualities are not at hand, and no much larger clone is one base apart.

Library generation was performed with 5' RACE. Reads for this sample came from an Illumina HiSeq 2500. A second PCR of about 6 to 11 cycles was performed with a sample-barcoded 5' primer and a J-beta primer mix. A template-switch 5' adaptor carrying 12 random nucleotides introduced a unique molecular identifier onto each TCR beta cDNA molecule. Each sample yielded at least 2.5 million CDR3-containing paired-end reads. First-strand cDNA synthesis was performed from all RNA using the Mint cDNA synthesis kit, with priming by a TRBC-specific oligonucleotide. Following uracil-DNA glycosylase treatment, a first 18-cycle PCR with universal primers M1SS and BC2_uni_R was performed on all cDNA. Per the source publication's procedure: For normalization, 1 million high-quality reads, each with a distinct molecular identifier, were randomly selected from each sample. Reads sharing molecular identifiers were discarded rather than binned into consensus sequences. MiTCR, set to a Q25 quality threshold and the strictest error-elimination algorithm, was used for CDR3 identification, clonotype clustering and error correction. Lower-bound total TCR beta diversity was estimated with a nonparametric unseen species model using Euler transformation. TCRdb redid the processing of the public reads, applying fastp at Q25 and MiXCR, and retained in-frame beta chains. CDR3 protein duplicates are merged, each entry listing the most common genes and DNA. These V and J calls are TCRdb output, not the study's own analysis. The sample profile shows some 1.7 million distinct CDR3 sequences; roughly 27% of them were found once. Over 7% of the sample rests with the top ten.

The donors were 40 or so Caucasian individuals from Russia, aged roughly 6 to 100 years, who were systemically healthy. About 9.8 milliliters of peripheral blood were drawn from each donor into EDTA-treated Vacutainer tubes. PBMCs were isolated by Ficoll-Paque density-gradient centrifugation, with at least 6 million obtained per sample. Trizol reagent was used to extract total RNA from PBMCs, with at least 6 micrograms per sample. The percentages of naive CD45RAhigh/CD27high T cells were determined by flow cytometry on a PBMC aliquot from every donor. General conclusions and limits of the study: Compared with the aged group, the long-lived group had more naive CD4+ T cells, fewer expanded clones and increased TCR diversity, suggesting age selection. Total diversity estimates from one million sequenced T cells were considered lower bounds and underestimates. Donor CMV infection status was unknown, potentially confounding age-related changes in expanded clonotypes. Bulk unsorted PBMC profiling prevented conclusive comparison of naive and antigen-experienced compartments. Observed TCR beta diversity per million T cells fell roughly linearly with age, and a significant reduction was already apparent by age around 40. A strong correlation was found between observed TCR beta diversity and the percentage of naive T cells measured by flow cytometry.

This clonotype was sampled from a woman aged 25 to 39 in good health. The sample taken for sequencing was blood.

The CDR3 region has the sequence CASRNREETQYF. The DNA reads TGTGCCAGCAGAAACAGGGAAGAGACCCAGTACTTC. This receptor chain uses TRBV2 and TRBJ2-5; the D gene is perhaps TRBD1, on 6 matching bases. Counted from cysteine to phenylalanine, this CDR3 has 12 amino acids. The kept DNA is CDR3 alone, 36 bases in frame from the first base. Via the germline V gene, CDR1 is SNHLY and CDR2 FYNNEI. Trimming at the junction amounts to 6 bases on V and 3 bases on J, and the germline ends lie 8 bases apart.